This T cell receptor beta chain was sequenced for a study of T cell clusters in autoimmune cytopenias. The CDR3 spans 13 residues. Germline V gives CDR1 MNHEY, CDR2 SVGAGI. TRB was amplified from about 250 ng of peripheral blood genomic DNA per sample. Measured by frequency, this clonotype is medium-sized. One tube held mixed TRB-A and TRB-B primer pools for touch-down PCR. TCRdb re-called the multiplex PCR reads, yielding one record per CDR3 amino acid sequence without DNA. The table counts approximately 7,600 distinct CDR3 sequences; over 3% lies in the top ten. The sequence was obtained from a human donor with an autoimmune cytopenia or autoimmune hepatitis (not recorded which). V and J are TRBV6-5 and TRBJ1-5. Sequencing input: peripheral blood. CDR3 region: CASRVRGNQPQHF.